Listed below are T cell receptor beta chains from one sample, sequenced in a study of long-term antiretroviral therapy in people with HIV. Measured with immunoSEQ multiplex PCR; TCRdb has only the in-frame clones, and not every one. The sample holds roughly 40,000 clones; more than 70% are singletons and the top ten take under 7%. Sample: unsorted PBMCs, taken 3.1 years after starting antiretroviral therapy. Every receptor here comes from a woman between 45 and 60 years old with HIV. The CDR3 runs from the conserved cysteine through the conserved F or W. A D gene is named only where the DNA matches it firmly. The size entry is marked missing in some rows and otherwise reads once, few, many or a size class.

D gene,J gene,V gene,clone size,CDR3 protein,CDR3 DNA
NA,TRBJ1-5,TRBV7-9,NA,CASSPVGTSNQPQHF,TGTGCCAGCAGCCCCGTAGGGACAAGCAATCAGCCCCAGCATTTT
NA,TRBJ2-1,TRBV7-9,NA,CASSLGNNEQFF,TGTGCCAGCAGCTTAGGGAACAATGAGCAGTTCTTC
NA,TRBJ2-5,TRBV5-1,NA,CASSLMGIEYQETQYF,TGCGCCAGCAGCTTAATGGGGATCGAGTACCAAGAGACCCAGTACTTC
NA,TRBJ2-2,TRBV5-8,NA,CASSHRPSGILTTGELFF,TGTGCCAGCAGCCACAGGCCATCCGGGATCTTAACCACCGGGGAGCTGTTTTTT
TRBD1,TRBJ2-7,TRBV2,NA,CASTPGGADSYEQYF,TGTGCCAGCACCCCAGGGGGCGCGGACTCCTACGAGCAGTACTTC
NA,TRBJ1-2,TRBV6-1,NA,CASSDTGIPSSNYGYTF,TGTGCCAGCAGTGATACAGGAATACCCTCATCTAACTATGGCTACACCTTC
TRBD1,TRBJ1-5,TRBV19,NA,CASSTGQSNQPQHF,TGTGCCAGTAGTACGGGACAGTCCAATCAGCCCCAGCATTTT
NA,TRBJ1-1,TRBV6-5,NA,CASSRDTEAFF,TGTGCCAGCAGTAGAGACACTGAAGCTTTCTTT
TRBD1,TRBJ1-6,TRBV5-1,NA,CASSPGTGGGNSPLHF,TGCGCCAGCAGCCCCGGGACAGGGGGCGGTAATTCACCCCTCCACTTT
NA,TRBJ2-3,TRBV6-1,once,CASSAPPGLSSTDTQYF,TGTGCCAGCAGTGCGCCACCGGGACTGTCTAGCACAGATACGCAGTATTTT
TRBD2,TRBJ2-7,TRBV6-6,NA,CASMSGNSYEQYF,TGTGCCAGCATGAGCGGGAACTCCTACGAGCAGTACTTC
NA,TRBJ2-5,TRBV30,NA,CARGPKETQYF,TGTGCCAGAGGACCCAAAGAGACCCAGTACTTC
TRBD1,TRBJ2-7,TRBV5-5,once,CASSRPGQAYEQYF,TGTGCCAGCAGCCGGCCGGGACAGGCCTACGAGCAGTACTTC
NA,TRBJ1-5,TRBV21-1,NA,CASSNRSGSNQPQHF,TGTGCCAGCAGCAACAGATCCGGGAGCAATCAGCCCCAGCATTTT
NA,TRBJ1-4,TRBV6-5,NA,CASSYTGEKLFF,TGTGCCAGCAGTTATACGGGGGAAAAACTGTTTTTT
NA,TRBJ2-1,TRBV10-2,NA,CASKTGYNEQFF,TGCGCCAGCAAGACGGGTTACAATGAGCAGTTCTTC
NA,TRBJ2-6,TRBV6-5,NA,CASRSVSSGANVLTF,TGTGCCAGCAGATCAGTGTCCTCTGGGGCCAACGTCCTGACTTTC